One T cell receptor (beta chain) is described in this entry. Its antigen is unidentified. TCR beta CDR3 regions were amplified from RNA transcripts. First-round RT-PCR used HTBI primers; second-round multiplex PCR followed. TCRdb re-derived calls from the multiplex PCR reads in MiXCR, one entry per CDR3 protein. In the table there are hundreds of thousands of distinct CDR3 sequences, under 25% of which are singletons. This entry comes from a study of Graves' ophthalmopathy and Graves' hyperthyroidism. Study observations and caveats: Ophthalmopathy versus stable hyperthyroidism: 13-signature model gave around 90% sensitivity, 80% to 84% specificity. Among expanded thyroid clonotypes above 0.001 frequency, most also occurred in blood.

Trimming removed 1 base at V and 2 bases at J, with 12 bases between. CDR3 size: 17 residues. CDR1 KGHSH and CDR2 LQKENI come from the germline V gene. This receptor was obtained from a woman younger than 35 with stable Graves' hyperthyroidism. Sequencing input: peripheral blood. The rearrangement joins TRBV18 to TRBJ2-6; possibly TRBD1 or TRBD2 for D (5 bases each). In DNA form, the CDR3 reads TGTGCCAGCTCACCACGGGGACCGCCCGCTGGGGCCAACGTCCTGACTTTC. This translates into CASSPRGPPAGANVLTF.